This record looks at one T cell receptor beta chain sequence and its context. The antigen is unknown. Different DNA sequences within this sample yield the same CDR3. This record comes from a study of OX40 agonist ivuxolimab in advanced cancers. On the study more broadly: Recorded diagnoses for dose-escalation patients were hepatocellular carcinoma, melanoma, renal cell or head and neck cancer.

Excluded were patients having autoimmune disease history or systemic immunosuppression. This CDR3 contains 16 residues. The germline gives CDR1 LGHNA, CDR2 YNFKEQ. J gave up 0 bases and V 8 bases, and 7 bases lay outside the gene matches. General study points: At 0.1 to 3.0 mg/kg, CD4+ and CD8+ blood T cells expanded clonally by week 6. Relatively little clonal expansion, among the lowest observed, appeared in partial responders at 0.1-3.0 mg/kg.

Repertoires were generated with immunoSEQ multiplex PCR, while TCRdb's copy carries only in-frame clones and drops some. In the table there are about 25,000 clones, roughly 85% of which are singletons. The chain couples TRBV4-2 to TRBJ2-2; 9 bases fit TRBD2. The material sequenced was CD4+ or CD8+ T cells sorted from blood, taken in a trial of the OX40 agonist ivuxolimab. The TCR originated in an adult with an advanced solid tumor such as melanoma, head and neck, liver or kidney cancer. The CDR3 DNA reads as TGTGCCAGCTCCCGGCTAGCGGGACCGAACACCGGGGAGCTGTTTTTT. Protein: CASSRLAGPNTGELFF.